The 13 T cell receptor beta chains below come from one sample, sequenced in a study of T cell repertoires in cytomegalovirus infection. MiXCR, run by TCRdb on the reads, gives a single entry per CDR3 protein. Of around 440,000 distinct CDR3 sequences detected, approximately 10% appear once; the ten largest clones hold roughly 10%. Sequences were obtained from PBMCs. These receptor sequences come from a human donor in good health (CMV status not recorded). Some clones in this sample may be carry-over from other donors' samples.

This clonotype was seen many times. V is TRBV28 and J is TRBJ1-3, with D uncertain. Germline CDR1 reads MDHEN; CDR2 reads SYDVKM. V gave up 6 bases and J gave up 0 bases, with 12 bases separating them. The CDR3 runs 15 residues. As DNA, the CDR3 is TGTGCCAGCAGCCTCGGATTGCTCTCTGGAAACACCATATATTTT. Protein: CASSLGLLSGNTIYF. The full variable domain, completed using reference TRBV28 and TRBJ1-3, is DVKVTQSSRYLVKRTGEKVFLECVQDMDHENMFWYRQDPGLGLRLIYFSYDVKMKEKGDIPEGYSVSREKKERFSLILESASTNQTSMYLCASSLGLLSGNTIYFGEGSWLTVV.

At least ten counts were recorded for this clonotype. V usage is TRBV7-9 and J usage is TRBJ2-5; 12 bases map to TRBD2. Germline CDR1 SEHNR, CDR2 FQNEAQ (reference sequence). The CDR3 has 19 amino acids. V dropped 1 base and J dropped 5; count of bases not matched to a gene: 14. The CDR3 nucleotides are TGTGCCAGCAGCTTAGTAAGGCGGCTAGCGGGAGGGCCTGGGGAGACCCAGTACTTC. Translation gives CASSLVRRLAGGPGETQYF.

The sample holds a few counts of this clonotype. The chain carries TRBV7-6 and TRBJ2-6; possible D gene TRBD2, 6 bases. V lost 1 base and J 0 bases, leaving 7 bases between the germline ends. Germline CDR1 is SGHVS and CDR2 is FNYEAQ. This CDR3 has 16 amino acids. The CDR3 spells CASSLVGGSGANVLTF. The CDR3 bases are TGTGCCAGCAGCTTAGTCGGGGGCTCTGGGGCCAACGTCCTGACTTTC.

This clonotype was recorded at least ten times. The V gene is TRBV7-3, the J gene TRBJ2-1; 8 positions match TRBD1. CDR1 and CDR2 from the germline V gene are SGHTA and FQGTGA. Trimming at V came to 1 base and at J to 4 bases, leaving 3 bases not matched to a gene. This CDR3 comprises 15 residues. In DNA form, the CDR3 reads TGTGCCAGCAGCTTAATGTGGGACAGGTACAATGAGCAGTTCTTC. Protein: CASSLMWDRYNEQFF.

For this clonotype: A much larger clonotype is one base distant, so this may be a read error. The rearrangement joins TRBV28 to TRBJ2-7; the D gene is possibly TRBD1 (5 bases). CDR1 is MDHEN, CDR2 SYDVKM, per germline. The CDR3 spans 14 residues. CDR3 amino acids: CASRPSTENYEHYF. The CDR3 DNA reads TGTGCCAGCAGGCCATCGACAGAGAACTACGAGCACTACTTC.

This clonotype was counted at least ten times. The rearrangement joins TRBV7-9 to TRBJ2-7; TRBD1 matches 7 bases. CDR3 length: 14 amino acids. V lost 5 bases and J lost 3; bases outside the gene matches: 7. Germline CDR1 and CDR2: SEHNR and FQNEAQ (reference sequence). The CDR3 here is CASSASTGDYEQYF. Written as DNA, the CDR3 is TGTGCCAGCAGCGCGTCCACAGGGGACTACGAGCAGTACTTC.

This clonotype was detected ten times or more. V is TRBV6-4 and J is TRBJ2-2; TRBD1 aligns across 7 bases. V was clipped by 6 bases and J by 7 bases; unmatched bases: 8. The CDR3 runs 14 residues. Germline V gene sequence: CDR1 MRHNA, CDR2 SNTAGT. The CDR3 DNA follows: TGTGCCAGCAGCCCCTCGGACAGGATCGGGGAGCTGTTTTTT. Residues: CASSPSDRIGELFF.

This clonotype has ten or more counts. The chain combines TRBV7-9 with TRBJ2-7; no definite D call. The germline V gene has CDR1 SEHNR and CDR2 FQNEAQ (reference sequence). V was pared by 8 bases and J by 0 bases, with 17 bases between. This CDR3 has 15 residues. The CDR3 DNA sequence: TGTGCCAGCGGGAATATCTTGGGCCTCTCCTACGAGCAGTACTTC. As protein: CASGNILGLSYEQYF.

This sequence joins TRBV6-5 and TRBJ1-4; 7 bases line up with TRBD1. V lost 6 bases and J lost 2; bases outside the gene matches: 3. Germline V gene data show CDR1 as MNHEY and CDR2 as SVGAGI. This CDR3 is built from 14 residues. The CDR3 sequence is CASRPTGTNEKLFF. CDR3 in DNA: TGTGCCAGCAGGCCGACAGGGACTAATGAAAAACTGTTTTTT.

The CDR3 DNA reads as TGTGCCAGCAGCTTGGTCGGCCGGGAGAGCAATGAGCAGTTCTTC. The encoded protein is CASSLVGRESNEQFF. This rearrangement joins TRBV5-4 to TRBJ2-1; D might be TRBD2 (6 bases). The CDR3 spans 15 residues. Deletions cut 0 bases from V and 6 bases from J, with 13 bases between. Germline V gives CDR1 SGHNT, CDR2 YYREEE (reference sequence). Full variable domain (rest looked up from reference TRBV5-4 and TRBJ2-1): ETGVTQSPTHLIKTRGQQVTLRCSSQSGHNTVSWYQQALGQGPQFIFQYYREEENGRGNFPPRFSGLQFPNYSSELNVNALELDDSALYLCASSLVGRESNEQFFGPGTRLTVL.

V is TRBV24-1 and J is TRBJ2-3; the D gene could be TRBD1 or TRBD2 (5 bases each). The germline CDR1 and CDR2 sequences are KGHDR and SFDVKD. The ends were cut back, 0 bases at V and 5 bases at J, with 20 bases in the middle. The CDR3 loop spans 18 amino acids. Here the CDR3 DNA reads TGTGCCACCAGTGATTTGCCCACCCCGGGGCAGGCAGGAGATACGCAGTATTTT. It yields the protein CATSDLPTPGQAGDTQYF.

This clonotype appeared many times. V usage is TRBV6-1 and J usage is TRBJ1-1; 10 bases map to TRBD1. CDR1 is MNHNS, CDR2 SASEGT, per germline. The length of the CDR3 is 13 residues. V trimming: 10 bases; J trimming: 1 base; junction bases outside the gene matches: 3. The DNA for the CDR3 is TGTGCCAACTGGGACAGGGGGAACACTGAAGCTTTCTTT. This codes for CANWDRGNTEAFF.

This clonotype was detected ten times or more. The chain carries TRBV4-1 and TRBJ2-2; maybe TRBD2 (5 bases). Trimming removed 3 bases at V and 4 bases at J, with 12 bases between. The germline gives CDR1 MGHRA, CDR2 YSYEKL. CDR3 length: 15 residues. CDR3 DNA sequence: TGCGCCAGCAGCCAGGACTCGAGAGGCACCGGGGAGCTGTTTTTT. It translates to CASSQDSRGTGELFF.